The 20 T cell receptor beta chains below all came from one sample that was sequenced in a study of blood T cells in healthy people across ages. Using a J-beta primer mix together with a sample-barcoded 5' primer, a second PCR was run for about 7 to 12 cycles. From the 5' RACE reads, TCRdb called clonotypes with MiXCR, one entry per CDR3 protein. The data show about 570,000 distinct CDR3 sequences, roughly 29% seen once. Input material: blood. The receptors derive from a woman aged 70-85 years in good health.

There are a few counts of this clonotype. The J gene is TRBJ2-4, the V gene TRBV2; D is perhaps TRBD2 (6 bases). From germline, CDR1 is SNHLY and CDR2 FYNNEI. CDR3 length: 16 amino acids. V lost 4 bases to trimming and J lost 0 bases, with 13 bases between them. The CDR3 reads CASSASGLGAKNIQYF. Written as DNA, the CDR3 is TGTGCCAGCAGTGCAAGCGGGCTTGGAGCCAAAAACATTCAGTACTTC.

The J gene is TRBJ2-1, the V gene TRBV20-1, with a possible D match to TRBD2 (6 bases). Germline V gene data show CDR1 as DFQATT and CDR2 as SNEGSKA (reference sequence). V lost 3 bases and J lost 2, with 20 bases in between. CDR3 length: 17 residues. Here the CDR3 reads CSASSQPSRGTYNEQFF. CDR3 DNA sequence: TGCAGTGCTAGTTCACAGCCAAGTCGGGGGACCTACAATGAGCAGTTCTTC.

This clonotype showed up just a few times. The genes are TRBV4-2 and TRBJ2-2; TRBD2 matches 7 bases. The ends lost 0 bases at V and 0 bases at J; junction bases unmatched: 4. The CDR3 runs 17 residues. Germline V gene sequence: CDR1 LGHNA, CDR2 YNFKEQ. The CDR3 here is CASSQDRGTTNTGELFF. CDR3 DNA sequence: TGTGCCAGCAGCCAAGATCGGGGGACTACGAACACCGGGGAGCTGTTTTTT.

The table lists this clonotype with a few counts. This chain connects TRBV15 to TRBJ2-5; D is ambiguous. The CDR3 runs 15 residues. Germline values: CDR1 LNHNV, CDR2 YYDKDF (reference sequence). V was pared by 0 bases and J by 4 bases, with 12 bases between. This chain's CDR3 is CATSRDREISETQYF. CDR3 coding DNA: TGTGCCACCAGCAGAGATCGAGAAATCTCAGAGACCCAGTACTTC.

This clonotype came up a few times. For the CDR3, the DNA is TGTGCCAGCAGTGAAGCCGACCTCGAAGCTTTCTTT. Its translation is CASSEADLEAFF. The chain couples TRBV2 to TRBJ1-1; D not resolved. This CDR3 has 12 amino acids. Germline loops: CDR1 SNHLY, CDR2 FYNNEI. V lost 0 bases, J lost 8 bases, and 7 bases lay in between.

The V call is TRBV29-1, the J call TRBJ2-3; TRBD1 matches 10 bases. V was pared by 7 bases and J by 10 bases, with 20 bases of the junction left unmatched. Germline V gene sequence: CDR1 SQVTM, CDR2 ANQGSEA. This CDR3 is 16 amino acids long. The CDR3 nucleotides read TGCAGCGCCCCTAGAAAGGGGACAGGGGACCACGATGCGCAGTATTTT. This sequence encodes CSAPRKGTGDHDAQYF.

This clonotype has only a few counts. The chain employs TRBV4-1 and TRBJ2-3; D is possibly TRBD2 (5 bases). The CDR3 length is 14 residues. Trimming stripped 4 bases from V and 7 bases from J, with 15 bases between. In germline, CDR1 is MGHRA, CDR2 YSYEKL. This chain's CDR3 is CASSRGSGVHTQYF. CDR3 sequence (DNA): TGCGCCAGCAGCCGTGGGAGTGGAGTGCATACGCAGTATTTT.

To note about this clonotype: A junction boundary mismatches the germline segment, possibly from a read error. The J gene is TRBJ2-3, the V gene TRBV29-1; the match to TRBD2 covers 9 bases. The germline CDR1 and CDR2 sequences are SQVTM and ANQGSEA. The CDR3 sequence is 15 residues long. This chain's CDR3 is CSVSGGGGATDTRYF. DNA for the CDR3: TGCAGCGTTTCTGGTGGCGGGGGGGCAACAGATACGCGGTATTTT.

The rearrangement links TRBV6-2 or TRBV6-3 to TRBJ2-7, with TRBD1 identical over 7 bases. This CDR3 comprises 16 residues. Germline CDR1 reads MNHEY; CDR2 reads SVGEGT. The ends lost 4 bases at V and 4 bases at J; junction bases unmatched: 13. The CDR3 region is CASSLSTGSTGYEQYF. CDR3 nucleotides: TGTGCCAGCAGTTTGTCGACAGGGTCAACCGGATACGAGCAGTACTTC.

CDR3 amino acids: CASSLVGSFQETQYF. The CDR3 DNA is TGTGCCAGCAGTTTAGTAGGGTCATTCCAAGAGACCCAGTACTTC. The chain employs TRBV27 and TRBJ2-5; D remains unclear. V lost 2 bases and J 1 base, leaving 11 bases between the germline ends. The germline gives CDR1 MNHEY, CDR2 SMNVEV (reference sequence). The CDR3 is 15 amino acids.

The genes are TRBV12-5 and TRBJ2-1; possibly TRBD1 or TRBD2 for D (6 bases each). The J call may be faulty, since TRBJ2-5 better matches the DNA end. Germline V CDR1 and CDR2: LGHNT, FRNRAP. CDR3 size: 14 residues. In nucleotides, the CDR3 is TGTGCTAGTGTCAAGGGGGACTCCCAAGAGACCCAGTACTTC. It is translated as CASVKGDSQETQYF.

This clonotype has more than one count but fewer than ten. The chain links TRBV4-1 to TRBJ1-6; weak D call: TRBD1 (6 bases). V was pared by 0 bases and J by 7 bases, with 13 bases between. Germline V lookup: CDR1 MGHRA, CDR2 YSYEKL. The CDR3 has 16 amino acids. For the CDR3, the DNA is TGCGCCAGCAGCCAAGATTTGGGGGCCGGGAATTCACCCCTCCACTTT. Its translation is CASSQDLGAGNSPLHF.

This clonotype showed up just once. The chain carries TRBV19 and TRBJ1-2; unclear D gene. V was trimmed by 6 bases and J by 5 bases, leaving 19 bases between them. The germline V gene encodes CDR1 LNHDA and CDR2 SQIVND (reference sequence). The CDR3 has 15 residues. The CDR3 bases are TGTGCCAGTAGCTCCTACAGACGCGAGTCTTATGGCTACACCTTC. It encodes CASSSYRRESYGYTF.

About this clonotype itself: The missing conserved phenylalanine or tryptophan at the end of this CDR3 makes a read error likely. The V gene is TRBV4-2, the J gene TRBJ1-2; D might be TRBD1 (6 bases). Per germline, CDR1 LGHNA and CDR2 YNFKEQ. CDR3 length: 15 amino acids. V was shortened by 1 base and J by 2 bases, with 11 bases between the two germline ends. The CDR3 region is CASSQGGGRNYGYTL. The DNA for the CDR3 is TGTGCCAGCAGCCAAGGTGGGGGCCGGAACTATGGCTACACCCTC.

The V and J genes are TRBV3-1 and TRBJ1-5; 12 nucleotides line up with TRBD1. V trimming: 0 bases; J trimming: 2 bases; junction bases outside the gene matches: 5. Germline CDR1 reads LGHDT; CDR2 reads YNNKEL (reference sequence). The CDR3 is 18 amino acids. DNA for the CDR3: TGTGCCAGCAGCCAAGAAGGGACAGGGGGCGAGGGCAATCAGCCCCAGCATTTT. Amino acids: CASSQEGTGGEGNQPQHF.

This rearrangement joins TRBV28 to TRBJ1-1; D unclear. This CDR3 has 14 amino acids. CDR1 and CDR2 from the germline V gene are MDHEN and SYDVKM. V was clipped by 3 bases and J by 1 base, with 9 bases between them. As DNA, the CDR3 is TGTGCCAGCAGTTTGCCGGGCAAGAACACTGAAGCTTTCTTT. It yields the protein CASSLPGKNTEAFF.

The sample holds a few counts of this clonotype. This chain connects TRBV6-2 or TRBV6-3 to TRBJ2-1; D is possibly TRBD2 (5 bases). The CDR3 spans 11 residues. V lost 2 bases and J lost 12, with 8 bases in between. Germline V gene sequence: CDR1 MNHEY, CDR2 SVGEGT. The CDR3 nucleotides read TGTGCCAGCAGTTACGGACTGGGGCAGTTCTTC. Protein: CASSYGLGQFF.

This clonotype showed up just a few times. V is TRBV15 and J is TRBJ1-4, with D tentatively TRBD1 (5 bases). The V end lost 3 bases, the J end lost 0 bases, and 8 bases lay between the germline ends. The CDR3 consists of 15 residues. Germline V lookup: CDR1 LNHNV, CDR2 YYDKDF (reference sequence). The CDR3 sequence: CATSRGGATNEKLFF. CDR3 DNA: TGTGCCACCAGCAGGGGGGGAGCAACTAATGAAAAACTGTTTTTT.

The V gene is TRBV6-1, the J gene TRBJ2-3, with 12 nucleotides matching TRBD2. CDR3 length equals 16 residues. After removal of 5 bases from V and 5 bases from J, the junction contained 8 bases not matched to a gene. Germline assignment: CDR1 MNHNS and CDR2 SASEGT. Here the CDR3 DNA reads TGTGCCAGCAGTAGGGGACTAGCGGGCACAGGAGATACGCAGTATTTT. It codes for CASSRGLAGTGDTQYF.

The chain couples TRBV5-1 to TRBJ2-1; D ambiguous. Germline assignment: CDR1 SGHRS and CDR2 YFSETQ. Between the trimmed V and J ends, which lost 4 bases and 0 bases, there was a span of 11 bases. CDR3 length: 15 residues. The CDR3 loop reads CASSPEFSSYNEQFF. CDR3 DNA sequence: TGCGCCAGCAGCCCAGAGTTCTCCTCCTACAATGAGCAGTTCTTC.